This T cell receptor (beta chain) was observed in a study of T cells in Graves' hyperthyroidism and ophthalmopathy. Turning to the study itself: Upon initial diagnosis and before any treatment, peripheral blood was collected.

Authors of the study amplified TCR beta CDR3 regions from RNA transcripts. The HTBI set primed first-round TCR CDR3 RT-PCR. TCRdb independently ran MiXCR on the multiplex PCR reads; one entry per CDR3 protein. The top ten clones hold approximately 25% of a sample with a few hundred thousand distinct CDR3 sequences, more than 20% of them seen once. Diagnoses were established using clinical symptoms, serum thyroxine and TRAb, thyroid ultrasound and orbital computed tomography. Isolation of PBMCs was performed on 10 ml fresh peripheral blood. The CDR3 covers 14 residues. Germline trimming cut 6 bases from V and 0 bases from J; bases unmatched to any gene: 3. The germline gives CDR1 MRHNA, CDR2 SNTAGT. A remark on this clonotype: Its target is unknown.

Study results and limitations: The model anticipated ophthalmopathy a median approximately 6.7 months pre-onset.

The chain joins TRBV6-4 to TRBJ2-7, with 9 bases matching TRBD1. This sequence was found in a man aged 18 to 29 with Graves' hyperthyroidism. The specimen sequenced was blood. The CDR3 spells CASRGQGISYEQYF. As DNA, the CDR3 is TGTGCCAGCAGGGGACAGGGAATCTCCTACGAGCAGTACTTC.